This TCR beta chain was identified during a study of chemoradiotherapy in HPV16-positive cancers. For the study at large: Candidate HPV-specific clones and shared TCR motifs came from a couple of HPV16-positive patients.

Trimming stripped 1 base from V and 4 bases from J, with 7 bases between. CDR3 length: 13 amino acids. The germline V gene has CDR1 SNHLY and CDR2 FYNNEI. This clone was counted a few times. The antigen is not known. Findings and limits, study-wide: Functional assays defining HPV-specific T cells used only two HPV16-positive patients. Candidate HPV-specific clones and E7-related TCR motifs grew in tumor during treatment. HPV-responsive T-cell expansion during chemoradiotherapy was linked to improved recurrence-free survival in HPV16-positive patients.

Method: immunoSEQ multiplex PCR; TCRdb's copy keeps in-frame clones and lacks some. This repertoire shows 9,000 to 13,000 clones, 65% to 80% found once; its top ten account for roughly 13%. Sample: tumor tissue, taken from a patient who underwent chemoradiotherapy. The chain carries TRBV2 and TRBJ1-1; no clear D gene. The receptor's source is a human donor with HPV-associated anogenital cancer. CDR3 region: CASSEGGVTEAFF. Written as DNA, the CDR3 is TGTGCCAGCAGTGAAGGGGGAGTCACTGAAGCTTTCTTT.